Following are 17 T cell receptor beta chains from one sample sequenced in a study of blood T cell repertoires in COVID-19. The assay was immunoSEQ multiplex PCR, and TCRdb's table has in-frame clones only and misses some. The table lists some 150,000 clones, about 86% of them singletons. The sample comprised peripheral blood. All receptors come from a man between 65 and 80 years old with acute or convalescent COVID-19.

This clone was seen a single time. The V gene is TRBV29-1, the J gene TRBJ1-1; possible D gene TRBD1, 6 bases. Germline-derived CDR1 and CDR2 are SQVTM and ANQGSEA. Trimming shortened V by 4 bases and J by 4 bases, and 13 bases separated the two germline ends. The CDR3 extends over 13 amino acids. Here the CDR3 DNA reads TGCAGCGTTGGGTCTACAGGGCTCACTGAAGCTTTCTTT. Translated: CSVGSTGLTEAFF.

The chain joins TRBV3-1 (or the pseudogene TRBV3-2) to TRBJ1-1; D ambiguous. The CDR3 is made up of 13 amino acids. Trimming shortened V by 0 bases and J by 8 bases, and 10 bases separated the two germline ends. Germline V gene data show CDR1 as LGHDT and CDR2 as YNNKEL (reference sequence). As DNA, the CDR3 is TGTGCCAGCAGCCAAGATGGACGGAGGGAAGCTTTCTTT. Translation: CASSQDGRREAFF.

The rearrangement uses TRBV7-2 and TRBJ2-7; 7 positions match TRBD2. CDR3 length: 14 amino acids. V lost 5 bases to trimming and J lost 3 bases; unmatched junction nucleotides: 7. Germline V gene data show CDR1 as SGHTA and CDR2 as FQGNSA. In nucleotides, the CDR3 is TGTGCCAGCAGCAAGAGCGGGACCCACTACGAGCAGTACTTC. It specifies CASSKSGTHYEQYF.

This chain uses TRBV28 with TRBJ2-1, with D hard to call. Trimming took off 4 bases at V and 0 bases at J, with 13 bases between the two ends. Looked up from germline, CDR1 is MDHEN and CDR2 is SYDVKM. The CDR3 runs to 16 residues. For the CDR3, the DNA is TGTGCCAGCAGTTCCCGACTCCTAAGCTCCTACAATGAGCAGTTCTTC. It codes for CASSSRLLSSYNEQFF.

This rearrangement joins TRBV10-3 to TRBJ1-1; possible D gene TRBD1, 5 bases. The CDR3 is made up of 14 amino acids. The V gene's germline CDR1 is ENHRY and CDR2 SYGVKD. V gave up 6 bases and J gave up 5 bases, with 16 bases separating them. The DNA for the CDR3 is TGTGCCATCAGACAGGAGCCGCTGAGGACTGAAGCTTTCTTT. Translated: CAIRQEPLRTEAFF.

The chain combines TRBV6-2 or TRBV6-3 with TRBJ2-2, with 7 bases lining up with TRBD1. V shed 4 bases and J 4 bases; nucleotides not matched to a gene: 9. This CDR3 region has 16 residues. The germline V gene has CDR1 MNHEY and CDR2 SVGEGT. This CDR3 reads CASSLFGRGTTGELFF. CDR3 bases: TGTGCCAGCAGTTTGTTTGGCAGGGGGACCACCGGGGAGCTGTTTTTT.

This chain's CDR3 is CASSVGGASGTPKEQYF. CDR3 nucleotide sequence: TGTGCCAGCAGCGTAGGGGGGGCTAGCGGGACCCCTAAAGAGCAGTACTTC. The rearrangement joins TRBV9 to TRBJ2-7, with 9 bases matching TRBD2. CDR1 and CDR2 (germline): SGDLS, YYNGEE. The J segment lost 7 bases and the V segment lost 0 bases, leaving 14 bases of the junction unmatched. The CDR3 consists of 17 residues.

The genes are TRBV3-1 (or the pseudogene TRBV3-2) and TRBJ2-5, with 7 bases identical to TRBD1. Germline lookup yields CDR1 LGHDT and CDR2 YNNKEL (reference sequence). Trimming removed 5 bases from V and 0 bases from J; junction bases left unmatched: 3. The CDR3 contains 14 residues. The CDR3 region is CASSMTGYQETQYF. The CDR3 bases are TGTGCCAGCAGCATGACAGGGTACCAAGAGACCCAGTACTTC.

The V call is TRBV10-3, the J call TRBJ2-7; D is ambiguous. Trimming removed 4 bases from V and 0 bases from J, with 16 bases in between. Germline CDR1 is ENHRY and CDR2 is SYGVKD. The CDR3 sequence is 16 residues long. DNA for the CDR3: TGTGCCATCAGTGCTCTCCAATCTAGAACCTCCTACGAGCAGTACTTC. It translates to CAISALQSRTSYEQYF.

This clone was found a few times. This sequence joins TRBV7-9 and TRBJ1-2; 8 nucleotides agree with TRBD1. CDR1 is SEHNR, CDR2 FQNEAQ, per germline (reference sequence). CDR3 length equals 14 residues. The V and J ends lost 2 bases and 8 bases, in that order; junction bases with no gene match: 7. CDR3 in amino acids: CASSLKTGVGGYTF. The CDR3 coding sequence is TGTGCCAGCAGCTTAAAGACAGGGGTTGGCGGCTACACCTTC.

J is TRBJ1-1 and V is TRBV28; 7 nucleotides align to TRBD1. CDR1 is MDHEN and CDR2 is SYDVKM in the germline V gene. The CDR3 spans 12 residues. V was pared by 4 bases and J by 9 bases, with 5 bases of the junction left unmatched. The chain's CDR3 is CASSWTGQKAFF. Written as DNA, the CDR3 is TGTGCCAGCAGTTGGACGGGACAGAAAGCTTTCTTT.

The rearrangement uses TRBV28 and TRBJ2-2; D might be TRBD1 (6 bases). V shed 10 bases and J shed 1 base, with 13 bases lying between them. Germline V gene lookup returns CDR1 MDHEN and CDR2 SYDVKM. The CDR3 has 14 residues. The CDR3 reads CATSGQLNTGELFF. CDR3 DNA sequence: TGTGCCACCTCCGGACAGCTGAACACCGGGGAGCTGTTTTTT.

The rearrangement joins TRBV5-1 to TRBJ2-3, with a possible D match to TRBD2 (6 bases). CDR1 and CDR2 from the germline V gene are SGHRS and YFSETQ. Trimming cost V 4 bases and J 2 bases, with 17 bases left between them. This CDR3 is built from 16 residues. The CDR3 nucleotides are TGCGCCAGCAGCCAGGCCCCCACTAGCCCCACAGATACGCAGTATTTT. Amino acid sequence: CASSQAPTSPTDTQYF.

This rearrangement joins TRBV19 to TRBJ1-5; TRBD1 might be the D (6 bases). CDR1 and CDR2 (germline): LNHDA, SQIVND (reference sequence). This CDR3 region has 15 residues. The V and J ends lost 3 bases and 3 bases respectively, with 12 bases between them. The CDR3 reads CASSIGRGFNQPQHF. CDR3 nucleotide sequence: TGTGCCAGTAGTATCGGCAGGGGCTTCAATCAGCCCCAGCATTTT.

The chain couples TRBV13 to TRBJ1-2; 10 bases align to TRBD1. The germline V gene encodes CDR1 PRHDT and CDR2 FYEKMQ (reference sequence). CDR3 size: 17 residues. V gave up 0 bases and J gave up 6 bases; unmatched junction bases: 10. As DNA, the CDR3 is TGTGCCAGCAGCTTAGGGGGATGGACAGGGGGTAATGATGGCTACACCTTC. Translated, it gives CASSLGGWTGGNDGYTF.

The chain employs TRBV19 and TRBJ1-6, with D perhaps TRBD1 (6 bases). CDR1 LNHDA and CDR2 SQIVND come from the germline V gene (reference sequence). V gave up 5 bases and J gave up 9 bases, with 23 bases separating them. This CDR3 has 17 amino acids. In DNA form, the CDR3 reads TGTGCCAGTAGTCGGAGGATTACGGGACATACTAGTTCACCCCTCCACTTT. It yields the protein CASSRRITGHTSSPLHF.

This chain connects TRBV9 to TRBJ2-1; TRBD1 agrees at 8 bases. Germline CDR1 reads SGDLS; CDR2 reads YYNGEE. The CDR3 runs 16 residues. The V and J ends lost 3 bases and 2 bases, in that order; junction bases with no gene match: 7. The CDR3 DNA follows: TGTGCCAGCAGCGCCAGGGGGCGCGGGCCCTACAATGAGCAGTTCTTC. Translated: CASSARGRGPYNEQFF.